These 26 T cell receptor beta chains originate from one sample sequenced in a study of cytomegalovirus exposure and HLA in healthy donors. TCRdb keeps only in-frame clones here, not all; method: immunoSEQ multiplex PCR. Of roughly 180,000 clones in the sample, approximately 86% were seen once. The sequencing input was PBMCs. The receptors come from a man between 25 and 39 years old in good health and CMV-seropositive.

The rearrangement uses TRBV9 and TRBJ1-2; D gene ambiguous. Germline-derived CDR1 and CDR2 are SGDLS and YYNGEE. V was pared by 0 bases and J by 4 bases, with 10 bases between. The CDR3 totals 14 residues. The CDR3 DNA follows: TGTGCCAGCAGCGTAGGGTCGGATCTCTATGGCTACACCTTC. Translated, it gives CASSVGSDLYGYTF.

The V and J genes are TRBV5-1 and TRBJ2-1; 15 nucleotides line up with TRBD2. The CDR3 sequence is 23 residues long. Germline V gene lookup returns CDR1 SGHRS and CDR2 YFSETQ. The V segment lost 4 bases and the J segment 0 bases; nucleotides outside the gene matches: 20. The CDR3 region is CASSLPGGPRTSGRADSYNEQFF. Here the CDR3 DNA reads TGCGCCAGCAGCCTTCCCGGGGGACCCCGGACTAGCGGGAGGGCCGACTCCTACAATGAGCAGTTCTTC.

This clone has a handful of counts. The J gene is TRBJ1-5, the V gene TRBV4-3; D gene unclear. The CDR3 consists of 14 residues. Trimming cost V 8 bases and J 4 bases, with 15 bases left between them. In germline, CDR1 is LGHNA, CDR2 YSLEER. For the CDR3, the DNA is TGCGCCAGCGCCATCGGACGGGCGAATCAGCCCCAGCATTTT. Translating gives CASAIGRANQPQHF.

The chain is built from TRBV25-1 and TRBJ2-5, with D maybe TRBD1 (6 bases). CDR3 length: 14 amino acids. Germline V CDR1 and CDR2: MGHDK, SYGVNS. V gave up 4 bases and J gave up 4 bases, with 13 bases separating them. The CDR3 bases are TGTGCCAGCAGTGCAGGGGTTGGTGGAGAGACCCAGTACTTC. It is translated as CASSAGVGGETQYF.

The chain links TRBV29-1 to TRBJ2-2; perhaps TRBD1 as D (5 bases). The length of the CDR3 is 13 residues. Germline assignment: CDR1 SQVTM and CDR2 ANQGSEA. Trimming pared 4 bases from V and 5 bases from J, leaving 11 bases between. As DNA, the CDR3 is TGCAGCGTTGCTAGTCAGGGAACCGGGGAGCTGTTTTTT. Translation gives CSVASQGTGELFF.

The chain recombines TRBV6-1 with TRBJ2-5; D perhaps matches TRBD2 (5 bases). Germline V gives CDR1 MNHNS, CDR2 SASEGT. Deletions cut 10 bases from V and 3 bases from J, with 15 bases between. The length of the CDR3 is 13 residues. CDR3 coding DNA: TGTGCCACCACTAGACCTACCAAAGAGACCCAGTACTTC. This translates into CATTRPTKETQYF.

This clone has just one count. Other nucleotide sequences in the sample specify the same CDR3. This chain connects TRBV19 to TRBJ1-1; TRBD1 might be the D (5 bases). CDR1 is LNHDA, CDR2 SQIVND, per germline (reference sequence). V lost 4 bases, J lost 1 base, and 7 bases lay in between. CDR3 length equals 13 residues. CDR3 sequence reads: CASSTGRNTEAFF. The CDR3 DNA reads as TGTGCCAGTAGTACGGGGCGGAACACTGAAGCTTTCTTT. The whole variable domain, filled in from reference TRBV19 and TRBJ1-1, reads DGGITQSPKYLFRKEGQNVTLSCEQNLNHDAMYWYRQDPGQGLRLIYYSQIVNDFQKGDIAEGYSVSREKKESFPLTVTSAQKNPTAFYLCASSTGRNTEAFFGQGTRLTVV.

The J gene is TRBJ1-2, the V gene TRBV19; D may be TRBD1 (5 bases). V was clipped by 5 bases and J by 8 bases, with 15 bases between them. The germline V gene encodes CDR1 LNHDA and CDR2 SQIVND (reference sequence). This CDR3 spans 13 amino acids. CDR3 residues: CASSSLGVRGYTF. DNA of the CDR3: TGTGCCAGTAGTTCCCTGGGGGTGCGAGGCTACACCTTC. The whole variable domain, remainder taken from reference TRBV19 and TRBJ1-2, is DGGITQSPKYLFRKEGQNVTLSCEQNLNHDAMYWYRQDPGQGLRLIYYSQIVNDFQKGDIAEGYSVSREKKESFPLTVTSAQKNPTAFYLCASSSLGVRGYTFGSGTRLTVV.

CDR3: CASSLEGRGGLAGVGDTQYF. DNA of the CDR3: TGTGCCAGCAGCTTAGAAGGTCGCGGGGGACTAGCGGGTGTTGGTGATACGCAGTATTTT. The genes are TRBV7-6 and TRBJ2-3, with 12 bases that match TRBD2. The CDR3 sequence is 20 residues long. With V trimmed by 1 base and J by 6 bases, 17 bases remained unmatched. CDR1 is SGHVS, CDR2 FNYEAQ, per germline.

The rearrangement links TRBV4-1 to TRBJ2-1; D uncertain. Germline V gives CDR1 MGHRA, CDR2 YSYEKL. The CDR3 is 17 amino acids. V lost 0 bases, J lost 6 bases, and 18 bases lay in between. The DNA of the CDR3 is TGCGCCAGCAGCCAAGAGTGGCTAGTCCAAGGGTCCAATGAGCAGTTCTTC. It translates to CASSQEWLVQGSNEQFF.

The V gene is TRBV4-1, the J gene TRBJ1-1, with 9 bases fitting TRBD1. CDR1 is MGHRA, CDR2 YSYEKL, per germline. V lost 2 bases to trimming and J lost 5 bases; unmatched junction nucleotides: 3. This CDR3 has 14 residues. The CDR3 loop reads CASSQTGGVTEAFF. In nucleotides, the CDR3 is TGCGCCAGCAGCCAAACAGGGGGCGTAACTGAAGCTTTCTTT.

The chain joins TRBV6-6 to TRBJ2-7; D is possibly TRBD1 (5 bases). Trimming shortened V by 2 bases and J by 5 bases, and 13 bases separated the two germline ends. This CDR3 has 14 residues. CDR1 is MNHNY and CDR2 is SVGAGI in the germline V gene (reference sequence). CDR3: CASSYQGEEDEQYF. The CDR3 DNA is TGTGCCAGCAGTTACCAGGGCGAAGAGGACGAGCAGTACTTC.

The chain joins TRBV28 to TRBJ1-3; D may be TRBD1 (6 bases). The CDR3 length is 16 residues. Germline V gene sequence: CDR1 MDHEN, CDR2 SYDVKM. V lost 8 bases, J lost 0 bases, and 17 bases lay in between. CDR3 nucleotide sequence: TGTGCCAGCCGACGGACAGCAACATTCTCTGGAAACACCATATATTTT. Its protein product is CASRRTATFSGNTIYF.

This clone was counted a few times. V and J are TRBV4-2 and TRBJ2-7, with 8 bases fitting TRBD2. Per the germline V gene, CDR1 is LGHNA and CDR2 is YNFKEQ. This CDR3 region has 17 residues. With 3 bases clipped from V and 6 bases from J, the junction kept 16 bases outside the gene matches. CDR3: CASSHLPTSGSPPEQYF. The CDR3 DNA sequence: TGTGCCAGCAGCCACCTGCCAACTAGCGGTTCACCCCCCGAGCAGTACTTC.

The rearrangement links TRBV7-9 to TRBJ1-2, with no clear D. Per the germline V gene, CDR1 is SEHNR and CDR2 is FQNEAQ (reference sequence). This CDR3 region has 12 residues. V was shortened by 1 base and J by 7 bases, with 7 bases between the two germline ends. As DNA, the CDR3 is TGTGCCAGCAGCTTAGAAGTGGGTGGCTACACCTTC. It codes for CASSLEVGGYTF. The full variable domain, completed using reference TRBV7-9 and TRBJ1-2, is DTGVSQNPRHKITKRGQNVTFRCDPISEHNRLYWYRQTLGQGPEFLTYFQNEAQLEKSRLLSDRFSAERPKGSFSTLEIQRTEQGDSAMYLCASSLEVGGYTFGSGTRLTVV.

About this clone itself: One end of the junction fails to match germline, which may point to a read error. The chain uses TRBV7-3 and TRBJ2-1; D is uncertain. This CDR3 has 13 residues. Germline-derived CDR1 and CDR2 are SGHTA and FQGTGA. Here the CDR3 reads CASGLGNYNEQFF. For the CDR3, the DNA is TGTGCCAGCGGCTTGGGTAACTACAATGAGCAGTTCTTC. Full variable domain (missing parts from reference TRBV7-3 and TRBJ2-1): GAGVSQTPSNKVTEKGKYVELRCDPISGHTALYWYRQSLGQGPEFLIYFQGTGAADDSGLPNDRFFAVRPEGSVSTLKIQRTERGDSAVYLCASGLGNYNEQFFGPGTRLTVL.

J is TRBJ2-2 and V is TRBV4-2; 14 positions match TRBD2. The CDR3 has 20 residues. The germline gives CDR1 LGHNA, CDR2 YNFKEQ. Germline trimming cut 3 bases from V and 5 bases from J; bases unmatched to any gene: 14. CDR3 residues: CASSQGLTGLAGVGTGELFF. The CDR3 bases are TGTGCCAGCAGCCAGGGACTTACGGGACTAGCGGGAGTTGGTACCGGGGAGCTGTTTTTT.

Notes on this clone: In the same sample, other DNA sequences code for this CDR3. The DNA for the CDR3 is TGTGCCAGCAGCTTGACGGTGAACACTGAAGCTTTCTTT. Translated: CASSLTVNTEAFF. The genes are TRBV7-3 and TRBJ1-1; D unresolved. The germline V and J ends were trimmed by 3 bases and 0 bases, with 5 bases remaining between them. This CDR3 is 13 amino acids long. CDR1 SGHTA and CDR2 FQGTGA come from the germline V gene. The complete variable domain, with remaining parts taken from reference TRBV7-3 and TRBJ1-1, reads GAGVSQTPSNKVTEKGKYVELRCDPISGHTALYWYRQSLGQGPEFLIYFQGTGAADDSGLPNDRFFAVRPEGSVSTLKIQRTERGDSAVYLCASSLTVNTEAFFGQGTRLTVV.

This clone has just a few counts. CDR3 nucleotides: TGTGCCAGCTCACCGATTAACCGGGACAGAGAACCCCTCCACTTT. Translation: CASSPINRDREPLHF. V usage is TRBV18 and J usage is TRBJ1-6, with 7 bases aligning to TRBD1. CDR1 and CDR2 (germline): KGHSH, LQKENI. V lost 3 bases and J lost 12; bases outside the gene matches: 11. The CDR3 loop spans 15 amino acids.

The chain has TRBV18 and TRBJ1-6, with D perhaps TRBD1 (5 bases). Germline V lookup: CDR1 KGHSH, CDR2 LQKENI. Trimming stripped 2 bases from V and 0 bases from J, with 5 bases between. The CDR3 consists of 15 residues. The CDR3 here is CASSPGGSYNSPLHF. Written as DNA, the CDR3 is TGTGCCAGCTCACCAGGGGGCTCCTATAATTCACCCCTCCACTTT.

The chain couples TRBV4-1 to TRBJ1-1; maybe TRBD1 (6 bases). V lost 4 bases, J lost 1 base, and 13 bases lay in between. Germline V gives CDR1 MGHRA, CDR2 YSYEKL. The CDR3 loop spans 15 amino acids. CDR3 residues: CASSPSRGENTEAFF. The CDR3 nucleotides read TGCGCCAGCAGCCCCTCAAGGGGGGAGAACACTGAAGCTTTCTTT.

This sequence joins TRBV12-5 and TRBJ2-1; 11 bases align to TRBD1. V dropped 6 bases and J dropped 6; count of bases not matched to a gene: 7. The CDR3 covers 15 residues. CDR1 and CDR2 (germline): LGHNT, FRNRAP. CDR3 sequence (DNA): TGTGCTAGTGGCTCAGGACAGGGGGCGGGCAATGAGCAGTTCTTC. This translates into CASGSGQGAGNEQFF.

The rearrangement uses TRBV27 and TRBJ2-5; possibly TRBD2 for D (5 bases). CDR3 length: 13 amino acids. The V end was cut by 8 bases, the J end by 0 bases, with 10 bases between. Germline V CDR1 and CDR2: MNHEY, SMNVEV (reference sequence). The CDR3 region is CASQRLYQETQYF. In DNA, the CDR3 is TGTGCCAGCCAGCGGTTGTACCAAGAGACCCAGTACTTC.

The chain has TRBV2 and TRBJ1-2, with D unresolved. V lost 7 bases and J 6 bases, leaving 0 bases between the germline ends. From germline, CDR1 is SNHLY and CDR2 FYNNEI. The CDR3 runs 8 residues. This CDR3 reads CASNGYTF. CDR3 bases: TGTGCCAGCAATGGCTACACCTTC.

This clone occurred a few times. The chain is built from TRBV19 and TRBJ2-3, with 9 bases identical to TRBD2. The CDR3 sequence is 15 residues long. Germline CDR1 reads LNHDA; CDR2 reads SQIVND (reference sequence). V was pared by 4 bases and J by 2 bases, with 4 bases of the junction left unmatched. The CDR3 nucleotides read TGTGCCAGTAGTACGAGACTAGCGGACACAGATACGCAGTATTTT. Translating it yields CASSTRLADTDTQYF.

This rearrangement joins TRBV28 to TRBJ2-3; D unclear. This CDR3 spans 13 amino acids. V was clipped by 6 bases and J by 6 bases, with 13 bases between them. Per the germline V gene, CDR1 is MDHEN and CDR2 is SYDVKM. The CDR3 nucleotides are TGTGCCAGCAGCATCGGGCCCCTCGATACGCAGTATTTT. It translates to CASSIGPLDTQYF.